This is a list of T cell receptor beta chains from one sample in a study of cytomegalovirus exposure and HLA in healthy donors. Using immunoSEQ multiplex PCR, the repertoire was profiled, and TCRdb retains in-frame clones only, with some absent. Counted here are 160,000 or so clones, around three quarters occurring once; the ten biggest clones make up less than 2%. The specimen was PBMCs. The receptors here all came from a man aged 35-49 years in good health and CMV-seronegative. Both conserved end residues are part of each CDR3. Fields, in order: J gene, D gene, clone size, V gene, CDR3 DNA, CDR3 protein. D genes are given only for firm matches. For some rows the clone size is stated as once, few or many, or as a class when expanded; others skip it.

>TRBJ2-7|TRBD2|NA|TRBV7-2
TGTGCCAGCAGCTCTAGCGGGAGGCAGCATAGGTACGAGCAGTACTTC
CASSSSGRQHRYEQYF
>TRBJ2-7|NA|once|TRBV2
TGTGCCAGCAGTGAGGCCCCCTTTTACGAGCAGTACTTC
CASSEAPFYEQYF
>TRBJ1-5|NA|NA|TRBV5-8
TGTGCCAGCAGCCCACGGACAGATTGGCAGCCCCAGCATTTT
CASSPRTDWQPQHF
>TRBJ2-3|NA|NA|TRBV10-3
TGTGCCATCAGTGAGCCTGGGGGGGCCACAGATACGCAGTATTTT
CAISEPGGATDTQYF
>TRBJ2-7|NA|once|TRBV12-2
TGTGCAAGTCGCTTAGAAGGAGGGAGCTATACCTACGAGCAGTACTTC
CASRLEGGSYTYEQYF
>TRBJ2-4|TRBD1|NA|TRBV4-1
TGCGCCAGCAGCCATATATGGACAGAGGGGGACAGTCAGTACTTC
CASSHIWTEGDSQYF
>TRBJ1-1|NA|NA|TRBV2
TGTGCCAGCAGTGGGTGGACACAGTCCACTGAAGCTTTCTTT
CASSGWTQSTEAFF
>TRBJ1-2|NA|NA|TRBV18
TGTGCCAGCTCATCTAGAGACTATGGCTACACCTTC
CASSSRDYGYTF
>TRBJ1-1|NA|few|TRBV28
TGTGCCAGCAGTTTAGAGGGTAGGGACACTGAAGCTTTCTTT
CASSLEGRDTEAFF
>TRBJ1-6|NA|NA|TRBV6-5
TGTGCCAGCAGTGGCCGGCGGGGCAATTCACCCCTCCACTTT
CASSGRRGNSPLHF
>TRBJ1-1|NA|NA|TRBV7-9
TGTGCCAGCAGCTTAGGGCAAGGGAGCACTGAAGCTTTCTTT
CASSLGQGSTEAFF
>TRBJ2-5|NA|NA|TRBV9
TGTGCCAGCAGCGTAGCCAGGGGAGAGACCCAGTACTTC
CASSVARGETQYF
>TRBJ1-2|TRBD1|NA|TRBV29-1
TGCAGCGTTGAAGAGGGCAGGGGGCTTGGCTACACCTTC
CSVEEGRGLGYTF
>TRBJ2-5|TRBD2|NA|TRBV2
TGTGCCAGCAGTGTCTCTAGCGGGAGGGTAGAGACCCAGTACTTC
CASSVSSGRVETQYF
>TRBJ2-1|NA|NA|TRBV14
TGTGCCAGCAGCCAAGATGGGACTTTTGGGACTCCCGCTAATGAGCAGTTCTTC
CASSQDGTFGTPANEQFF
>TRBJ1-2|NA|NA|TRBV29-1
TGCAGCGTCACAACCCGCAGATCCTATGGCTACACCTTC
CSVTTRRSYGYTF
>TRBJ1-3|NA|once|TRBV30
TGTGCCTGGAGCCCAGCGGGAAACACCATATATTTT
CAWSPAGNTIYF
>TRBJ1-2|TRBD1|NA|TRBV11-1
TGTGCCAGCAGCTTGTCCGAGGGGGCGCATGGCTACACCTTC
CASSLSEGAHGYTF
>TRBJ2-2|TRBD2|NA|TRBV6-6
TGTGCCAGCACCGATACTAGCGGGAATCCGACCGGGGAGCTGTTTTTT
CASTDTSGNPTGELFF
>TRBJ2-7|NA|NA|TRBV18
TGTGCCAGCTCACCGAGCCCCCGGGCCTACGAGCAGTACTTC
CASSPSPRAYEQYF
>TRBJ2-7|NA|once|TRBV28
TGTGCCAGCAGTTTATCGGGATACGAGCAGTACTTC
CASSLSGYEQYF
>TRBJ1-1|TRBD1|NA|TRBV2
TGTGCCAGCTCGAATGACAGGGCTCGTGAAGCTTTCTTT
CASSNDRAREAFF
>TRBJ1-2|NA|NA|TRBV6-1
TGTGCCAGCAGTGACGCATTTACAGGGCCGGACACCTTC
CASSDAFTGPDTF
>TRBJ1-1|NA|once|TRBV29-1
TGCAGCGGCTGGAACAGTGGGGGGGCTGAAGCTTTCTTT
CSGWNSGGAEAFF
>TRBJ2-7|NA|NA|TRBV4-2
TGTGCCAGCAGTCCCAGCGGTTACGAGCAGTACTTC
CASSPSGYEQYF
>TRBJ1-5|NA|NA|TRBV19
TGTGCCAGTAGTATTACCATAGTGGACAGACGTAATCAGCCCCAGCATTTT
CASSITIVDRRNQPQHF
>TRBJ1-1|TRBD1|NA|TRBV5-1
TGCGCCAGCAGCTCGGGGGGACAGGGGATGAACACTGAAGCTTTCTTT
CASSSGGQGMNTEAFF
>TRBJ2-7|TRBD1|NA|TRBV7-2
TGTGCCAGCAGCGACACAGGGGGCTCCTACGAGCAGTACTTC
CASSDTGGSYEQYF
>TRBJ2-1|TRBD2|NA|TRBV5-1
TGCGCCAGCACTGCCCTTGGTAGCGGGATAGGAGAAAATGAGCAGTTCTTC
CASTALGSGIGENEQFF
>TRBJ1-2|NA|NA|TRBV6-1
TGTGCCAGCAGCCAATTCCGAGAGGGGGTTGAAGGCTACACCTTC
CASSQFREGVEGYTF
>TRBJ2-3|TRBD2|NA|TRBV5-1
TGCGCCAGCAGCTTGGATTCGGGAGGGCCTACAGATACGCAGTATTTT
CASSLDSGGPTDTQYF
>TRBJ2-1|NA|once|TRBV28
TGTGCCAGCAGTTTAAACCCAGAACCCCTCGACAATGAGCAGTTCTTC
CASSLNPEPLDNEQFF
>TRBJ1-4|TRBD1|NA|TRBV28
TGTGCCAGCAGTTCGGGACAGCTTGAAAAACTGTTTTTT
CASSSGQLEKLFF
>TRBJ1-5|NA|NA|TRBV2
TGTGCCAGCAGAATGACGGCGGGGGATCAGCCCCAGCATTTT
CASRMTAGDQPQHF
>TRBJ2-1|TRBD1|NA|TRBV7-9
TGTGCCAGCAGCTTAGCACAGGGGACCTACAATGAGCAGTTCTTC
CASSLAQGTYNEQFF
>TRBJ2-7|TRBD1|NA|TRBV28
TGTGCCAGCAAGCCGGCAGGGGGTTCGTACGAGCAGTACTTC
CASKPAGGSYEQYF
>TRBJ2-3|NA|once|TRBV15
TGTGCCACCAGCAGAGCAGGGACAGATACGCAGTATTTT
CATSRAGTDTQYF
>TRBJ2-2|NA|NA|TRBV7-9
TGTGCCAGCATCCTTGGGCAGGTTGCGAACACCGGGGAGCTGTTTTTT
CASILGQVANTGELFF
>TRBJ1-2|NA|NA|TRBV7-3
TGTGCCAGCAGCCCCGGCGGAATCTATGGCTACACCTTC
CASSPGGIYGYTF
>TRBJ2-1|TRBD2|NA|TRBV5-1
TGCGCCAGCAGCTTCAGCGGGGCCGCCTACAATGAGCAGTTCTTC
CASSFSGAAYNEQFF
>TRBJ1-2|TRBD1|NA|TRBV7-9
TGTTCCAGCAGCGGGCGGGACAGCCATGGCTACACCTTC
CSSSGRDSHGYTF
>TRBJ1-3|NA|NA|TRBV28
TGTGCCAGCAGTTTTGGGCAAATTCACTCTGGAAACACCATATATTTT
CASSFGQIHSGNTIYF
>TRBJ2-1|NA|NA|TRBV28
TGTGCCAGCAGTTCCCTGGGGGGGCTGCAGTTCTTC
CASSSLGGLQFF
>TRBJ2-7|TRBD2|once|TRBV4-2
TGTGCCAGCAGCCAAGATATGCGGGGGGGGCTTTGGGAGCAGTACTTC
CASSQDMRGGLWEQYF
>TRBJ2-1|NA|once|TRBV10-2
TGCGCCAGCCGGGTGGGAGTGTCCAATGAGCAGTTCTTC
CASRVGVSNEQFF
>TRBJ2-2|NA|NA|TRBV7-2
TGTGCCAGCAGCCCTCAGGGACTCCTAAACACCGGGGAGCTGTTTTTT
CASSPQGLLNTGELFF
>TRBJ2-7|NA|NA|TRBV5-4
TGTGCCAGCAGCTTGGCCGGGTCCCATACCCCCTACGAGCAGTACTTC
CASSLAGSHTPYEQYF
>TRBJ1-5|TRBD1|NA|TRBV4-1
TGCGCCAGCAGCCAATTCCTAGGGGGCCCCTATAGCAATCAGCCCCAGCATTTT
CASSQFLGGPYSNQPQHF
>TRBJ2-3|TRBD2|NA|TRBV7-3
TGTGCCAGCAGCTTAAACCCGGGACTAGCGGTAGATACGCAGTATTTT
CASSLNPGLAVDTQYF
>TRBJ2-2|NA|NA|TRBV9
TGTGCCAGCAGCGTAGCAGACACCGGGGAGCTGTTTTTT
CASSVADTGELFF